This is a list of T cell receptor beta chains from one sample in a study of shared clonotypes between healthy human individuals. Sequencing was performed with immunoSEQ multiplex PCR; in TCRdb, only in-frame clones are kept and a portion is missing. The table lists about 670,000 clones, 72% of them singletons. Sequencing was carried out using memory CD4+ T cells sorted from blood. The receptors were sampled from a young woman in good health. The conserved cysteine and the conserved F or W are not part of the CDR3 here.

TRBJ1-1 TRBV5-6 ASSAFLNTEAF
TRBJ2-5 TRBV7-9 ASSLGGQGQETQY
TRBJ1-5 TRBV19 ASSMLVRSRNQPQH
TRBJ2-1 TRBV5-1 ASSLGGYSGNEQF
TRBJ2-1 TRBV11-2 ASSPPPGGEQF
TRBJ2-2 TRBV5-6 ASSLGANTGELF
TRBJ2-1 TRBV30 AARRGQNNEQF
TRBJ2-7 TRBV2 ASSVISWDRDTYEQY
TRBJ2-1 TRBV7-2 ASSLELAGGSEQF
TRBJ1-1 TRBV18 ASSPLAGDNEAF
TRBJ2-7 TRBV4-1 ASSQAGAGGHEQY
TRBJ1-2 TRBV5-1 ASSLGERYGYT
TRBJ2-1 TRBV27 TSGTMGNEQF
TRBJ2-7 TRBV28 ATVGREQY
TRBJ1-5 TRBV28 ASSSGSGNQPQH